This record covers a single TCR beta chain. The data derive from a study of early T cells in non-severe SARS-CoV-2 infection. Germline V CDR1 and CDR2: SQVTM, ANQGSEA. There are 16 residues in the CDR3. V shed 4 bases and J shed 0 bases, with 13 bases lying between them. TCRdb reprocessed the 5' RACE reads with MiXCR, giving one entry per CDR3 protein. The sample contains under 90,000 distinct CDR3 sequences, under 15% of which appear only once. This clonotype was sampled from an adult who was a healthcare worker with PCR-confirmed SARS-CoV-2 infection or an uninfected control (not recorded which). J is TRBJ2-6 and V is TRBV29-1, with a possible D match to TRBD2 (5 bases). The sequencing input was whole blood. The CDR3 coding sequence is TGCAGCGTTGCTGGTTCACGGGGCTCTGGGGCCAACGTCCTGACTTTC. Protein: CSVAGSRGSGANVLTF.